One and the same sample provided the 8 T cell receptor beta chains below, sequenced in a study of a mutant IDH1 vaccine in newly diagnosed glioma. Measured with immunoSEQ multiplex PCR; TCRdb has only the in-frame clones, and not every one. Here the sample spans 73,000 or so clones, roughly 84% being singletons. The time point: week 35, safety follow-up. With topical imiquimod, each dose of the vaccine consisted of 300 ug of mutant IDH1 20-mer peptide. For these TCRs, the target antigens are not known. The specimen was PBMCs, collected from a glioma patient whose treatment included an IDH1 peptide vaccine. The receptors originated from a young man with glioma.

This clone was picked up one time. The chain uses TRBV10-2 and TRBJ1-6, with 7 bases aligning to TRBD1. With 6 bases clipped from V and 2 bases from J, the junction kept 4 bases outside the gene matches. CDR1 WSHSY and CDR2 SAAADI come from the germline V gene. There are 15 residues in the CDR3. The CDR3 region has the DNA TGCGCCAGCAGCCGGGACAGCCCCTATAATTCACCCCTCCACTTT. It yields the protein CASSRDSPYNSPLHF.

The J gene is TRBJ2-7, the V gene TRBV6-6; no reliable D call. The V gene's germline CDR1 is MNHNY and CDR2 SVGAGI (reference sequence). V lost 0 bases, J lost 1 base, and 10 bases lay in between. This CDR3 is 15 amino acids long. CDR3 sequence reads: CASSYSGRRSYEQYF. DNA for the CDR3: TGTGCCAGCAGTTACTCGGGCAGGCGATCCTACGAGCAGTACTTC.

The chain couples TRBV7-2 to TRBJ2-7; 15 nucleotides match TRBD2. CDR3 length: 18 amino acids. With V trimmed by 5 bases and J by 3 bases, 11 bases remained unmatched. Germline assignment: CDR1 SGHTA and CDR2 FQGNSA. The CDR3: CASSQGLAGGRGGYEQYF. CDR3 sequence (DNA): TGTGCCAGCAGCCAGGGACTAGCGGGAGGTAGGGGTGGCTACGAGCAGTACTTC.

The chain carries TRBV11-3 and TRBJ2-7, with TRBD2 matching over 7 bases. The CDR3 contains 14 residues. Per germline, CDR1 SGHNT and CDR2 YENEEA. V gave up 1 base and J gave up 4 bases; unmatched junction bases: 4. In DNA form, the CDR3 reads TGTGCCAGCAGCTTAGGGGGAGGGAGTTACGAGCAGTACTTC. Its protein product is CASSLGGGSYEQYF.

V and J are TRBV2 and TRBJ1-2, with 9 bases that match TRBD1. CDR1 is SNHLY and CDR2 is FYNNEI in the germline V gene. The CDR3 length is 14 residues. Unmatched junction bases numbered 3, after V lost 5 bases and J lost 2 bases. CDR3 region: CASSRDRENYGYTF. CDR3 DNA sequence: TGTGCCAGCAGTCGGGACAGGGAAAACTATGGCTACACCTTC.

The genes are TRBV6-5 and TRBJ2-1, with 13 bases lining up with TRBD2. Germline assignment: CDR1 MNHEY and CDR2 SVGAGI. Trimming took 5 bases from V and 7 from J; bases not matched to a gene: 5. This CDR3 has 15 residues. The CDR3 sequence is CASSTLAGGRNEQFF. The DNA of the CDR3 is TGTGCCAGCAGTACACTAGCGGGGGGGAGGAATGAGCAGTTCTTC.

V usage is TRBV6-6 and J usage is TRBJ2-7, with D possibly being TRBD1 (6 bases). V was pared by 0 bases and J by 6 bases, with 12 bases between. Germline V CDR1 and CDR2: MNHNY, SVGAGI (reference sequence). This CDR3 region has 14 residues. CDR3 residues: CASSYSGQGSEQYF. CDR3 DNA: TGTGCCAGCAGTTACTCGGGGCAGGGGAGCGAGCAGTACTTC.

This sequence joins TRBV5-1 and TRBJ2-1, with unresolved D. Germline CDR1 SGHRS, CDR2 YFSETQ. Trimming left V 2 bases short and J 5 bases short, with 2 bases between. This CDR3 has 11 residues. DNA for the CDR3: TGCGCCAGCAGCTTTCACAATGAGCAGTTCTTC. Protein product: CASSFHNEQFF.